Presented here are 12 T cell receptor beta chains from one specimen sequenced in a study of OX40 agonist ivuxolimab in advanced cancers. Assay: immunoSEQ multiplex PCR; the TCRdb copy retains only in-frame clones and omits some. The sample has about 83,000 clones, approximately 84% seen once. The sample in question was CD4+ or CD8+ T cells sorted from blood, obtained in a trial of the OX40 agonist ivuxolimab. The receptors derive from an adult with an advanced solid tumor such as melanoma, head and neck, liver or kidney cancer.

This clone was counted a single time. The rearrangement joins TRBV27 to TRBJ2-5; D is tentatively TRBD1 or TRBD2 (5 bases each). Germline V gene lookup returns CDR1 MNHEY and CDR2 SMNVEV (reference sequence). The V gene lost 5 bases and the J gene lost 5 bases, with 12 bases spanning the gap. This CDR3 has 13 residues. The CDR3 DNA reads TGTGCCAGCAGTCCGGGACCCACGGAGACCCAGTACTTC. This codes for CASSPGPTETQYF.

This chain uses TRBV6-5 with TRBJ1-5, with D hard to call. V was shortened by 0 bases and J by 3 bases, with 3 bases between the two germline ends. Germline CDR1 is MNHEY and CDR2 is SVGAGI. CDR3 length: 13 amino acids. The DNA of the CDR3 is TGTGCCAGCAGTTACTCCCTCAATCAGCCCCAGCATTTT. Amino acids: CASSYSLNQPQHF.

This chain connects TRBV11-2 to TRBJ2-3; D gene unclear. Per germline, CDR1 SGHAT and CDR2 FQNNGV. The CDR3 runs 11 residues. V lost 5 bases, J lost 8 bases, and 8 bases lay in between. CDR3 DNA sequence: TGTGCCAGCAGCCCCACCGGTACGCAGTATTTT. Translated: CASSPTGTQYF.

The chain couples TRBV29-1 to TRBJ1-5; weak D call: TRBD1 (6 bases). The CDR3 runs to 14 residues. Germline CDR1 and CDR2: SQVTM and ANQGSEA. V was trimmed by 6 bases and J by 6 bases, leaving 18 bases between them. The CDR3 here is CSVAGAGEGQPQHF. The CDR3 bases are TGCAGCGTAGCTGGGGCAGGGGAAGGTCAGCCCCAGCATTTT.

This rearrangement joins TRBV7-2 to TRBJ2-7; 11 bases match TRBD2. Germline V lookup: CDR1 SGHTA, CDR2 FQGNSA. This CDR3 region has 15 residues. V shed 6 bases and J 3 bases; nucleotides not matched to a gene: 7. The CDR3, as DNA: TGTGCCAGCAGACCGGGACTAGCGGTGGGCTACGAGCAGTACTTC. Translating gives CASRPGLAVGYEQYF.

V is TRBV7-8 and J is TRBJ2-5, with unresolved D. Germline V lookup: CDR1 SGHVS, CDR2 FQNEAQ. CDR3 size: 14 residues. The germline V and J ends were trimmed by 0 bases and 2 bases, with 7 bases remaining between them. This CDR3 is CASSLAAKQETQYF. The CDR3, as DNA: TGTGCCAGCAGCTTAGCCGCCAAACAAGAGACCCAGTACTTC.

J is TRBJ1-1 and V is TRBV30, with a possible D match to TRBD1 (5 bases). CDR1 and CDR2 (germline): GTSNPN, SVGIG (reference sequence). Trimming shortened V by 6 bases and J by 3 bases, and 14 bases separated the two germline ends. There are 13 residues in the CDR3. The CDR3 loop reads CACQRRGYTEAFF. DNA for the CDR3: TGTGCCTGCCAAAGAAGGGGATACACTGAAGCTTTCTTT.

The CDR3 DNA follows: TGTGCCAGCTACTCCCGGCAAGATACGCAGTATTTT. It encodes CASYSRQDTQYF. This chain connects TRBV6-6 to TRBJ2-3, with no clear D. V lost 8 bases, J lost 5 bases, and 11 bases lay in between. Looked up from germline, CDR1 is MNHNY and CDR2 is SVGAGI (reference sequence). The CDR3 consists of 12 residues.

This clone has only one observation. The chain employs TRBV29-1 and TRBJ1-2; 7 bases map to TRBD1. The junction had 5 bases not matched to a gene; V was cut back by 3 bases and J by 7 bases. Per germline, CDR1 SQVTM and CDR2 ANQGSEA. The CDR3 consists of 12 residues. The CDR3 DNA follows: TGCAGCGTTGAGACAGGGTCGAGTGGCTACACCTTC. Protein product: CSVETGSSGYTF.

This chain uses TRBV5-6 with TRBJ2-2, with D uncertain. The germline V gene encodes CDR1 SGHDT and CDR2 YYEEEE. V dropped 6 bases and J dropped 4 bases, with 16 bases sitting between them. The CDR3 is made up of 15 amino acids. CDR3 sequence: CASNPRAWGTGELFF. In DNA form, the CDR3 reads TGTGCCAGCAACCCTCGGGCGTGGGGCACCGGGGAGCTGTTTTTT.

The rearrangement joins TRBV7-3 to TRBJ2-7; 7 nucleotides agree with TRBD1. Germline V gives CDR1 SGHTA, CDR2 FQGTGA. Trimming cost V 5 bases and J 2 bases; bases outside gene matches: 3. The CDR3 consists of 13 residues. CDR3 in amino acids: CASSHGTAYEQYF. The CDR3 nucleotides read TGTGCCAGCAGCCACGGGACAGCCTACGAGCAGTACTTC.

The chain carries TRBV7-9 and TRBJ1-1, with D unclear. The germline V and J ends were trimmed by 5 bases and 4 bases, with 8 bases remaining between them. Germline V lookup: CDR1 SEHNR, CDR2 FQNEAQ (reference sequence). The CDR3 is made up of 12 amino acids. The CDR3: CASSASGTEAFF. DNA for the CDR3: TGTGCCAGCAGCGCATCAGGCACTGAAGCTTTCTTT.